One and the same sample provided the 11 T cell receptor beta chains below, sequenced in a study of regulatory T cells in long-lasting Graves disease. TCR beta libraries were built with iRepertoire HTBI primers and Arm-PCR of CDR3 regions. One entry per CDR3 protein, called by TCRdb with MiXCR from the multiplex PCR reads. The sample has almost 350,000 distinct CDR3 sequences, 15% to 20% seen once. Time point in this sample: persistent/refractory GD, antithyroid drugs over 5 years with positive TRAb. Making the TCR library involved RNA that had been extracted from PBMCs. This material consisted of peripheral blood mononuclear cells (PBMCs), taken when the disease was refractory, from a patient treated with antithyroid drugs. These receptors came from a female donor with Graves disease.

This chain uses TRBV5-1 with TRBJ2-1; D might be TRBD1 (6 bases). The CDR3 consists of 15 residues. Per germline, CDR1 SGHRS and CDR2 YFSETQ. V lost 1 base and J lost 1, with 9 bases in between. This CDR3 reads CASSLRTVSYNEQFF. CDR3 nucleotide sequence: TGCGCCAGCAGCTTGAGGACAGTATCCTACAATGAGCAGTTCTTC.

The V gene is TRBV10-3, the J gene TRBJ1-5, with D uncertain. Between the trimmed V and J ends, which lost 3 bases and 2 bases, there was a span of 8 bases. Looked up from germline, CDR1 is ENHRY and CDR2 is SYGVKD. The CDR3 has 14 amino acids. The CDR3 coding sequence is TGTGCCATCAGTGAACCGTGGGGCAATCAGCCCCAGCATTTT. Protein product: CAISEPWGNQPQHF.

This clonotype has a count of ten or more. This sequence joins TRBV6-1 and TRBJ1-5, with TRBD1 matching 9 bases. V was pared by 7 bases and J by 1 base, with 5 bases of the junction left unmatched. Germline V gives CDR1 MNHNS, CDR2 SASEGT. The CDR3 length is 15 residues. The DNA for the CDR3 is TGTGCCAGCATCAAACAGGGGGCGAGCAATCAGCCCCAGCATTTT. Its protein is CASIKQGASNQPQHF.

This clonotype has a handful of counts. The chain couples TRBV5-8 to TRBJ2-7; 7 bases line up with TRBD2. The CDR3 runs to 16 residues. Germline V gene sequence: CDR1 SGHTS, CDR2 YDEGEE. Trimming cost V 0 bases and J 5 bases; bases outside gene matches: 11. The CDR3 nucleotides read TGTGCCAGCAGCTTGGGCATCGGGGCAGGGAGGGACGAGCAGTACTTC. Its protein product is CASSLGIGAGRDEQYF. Full variable domain (remainder filled in from reference TRBV5-8 and TRBJ2-7): EAGVTQSPTHLIKTRGQQATLRCSPISGHTSVYWYQQALGLGLQFLLWYDEGEERNRGNFPPRFSGRQFPNYSSELNVNALELEDSALYLCASSLGIGAGRDEQYFGPGTRLTVT.

This clonotype showed up just a few times. The chain is built from TRBV6-1 and TRBJ2-6, with 7 bases matching TRBD1. Germline CDR1 reads MNHNS; CDR2 reads SASEGT. The CDR3 runs 17 residues. The V gene end was trimmed by 5 bases and the J gene end by 2 bases; junction bases not matched to a gene: 9. The CDR3 nucleotides read TGTGCCAGCAGTCTGACAGGGTCGGGACCTGGGGCCAACGTCCTGACTTTC. This gives the protein CASSLTGSGPGANVLTF.

This clonotype was seen a single time. The rearrangement joins TRBV7-9 to TRBJ2-2, with D maybe TRBD2 (6 bases). The CDR3 is 16 amino acids. Trimming pared 2 bases from V and 4 bases from J, leaving 14 bases between. CDR1 is SEHNR and CDR2 is FQNEAQ in the germline V gene (reference sequence). CDR3 DNA: TGTGCCAGCAGCTTACTCGGGCGGGGATTCACCGGGGAGCTGTTTTTT. Its translation: CASSLLGRGFTGELFF.

The V and J genes are TRBV7-9 and TRBJ1-2; TRBD1 is a possible D gene (6 bases). Germline V gene data show CDR1 as SEHNR and CDR2 as FQNEAQ (reference sequence). The CDR3 has 20 amino acids. V was clipped by 3 bases and J by 1 base, with 27 bases between them. The CDR3 coding sequence is TGTGCCAGCAGCTTGGGGACCTATGGACAGCCGTCCTTCTATAACTATGGCTACACCTTC. Translated, it gives CASSLGTYGQPSFYNYGYTF.

The chain combines TRBV19 with TRBJ2-2, with 10 bases that match TRBD1. V trimming: 0 bases; J trimming: 5 bases; junction bases outside the gene matches: 3. CDR3 size: 16 residues. Germline V gives CDR1 LNHDA, CDR2 SQIVND (reference sequence). The CDR3 sequence: CASSIEPGQGTGELFF. For the CDR3, the DNA is TGTGCCAGTAGTATAGAACCGGGACAGGGGACCGGGGAGCTGTTTTTT. Supplemented by reference TRBV19 and TRBJ2-2, the full variable domain reads DGGITQSPKYLFRKEGQNVTLSCEQNLNHDAMYWYRQDPGQGLRLIYYSQIVNDFQKGDIAEGYSVSREKKESFPLTVTSAQKNPTAFYLCASSIEPGQGTGELFFGEGSRLTVL.

This chain joins TRBV5-5 and TRBJ2-5; perhaps TRBD2 as D (5 bases). Trimming left V 4 bases short and J 5 bases short, with 15 bases between. Germline V gene lookup returns CDR1 SGHKS and CDR2 YYEKEE (reference sequence). The CDR3 has 14 residues. This chain's CDR3 is CASSVFLSGETQYF. DNA of the CDR3: TGTGCCAGCAGCGTATTCCTGAGCGGTGAGACCCAGTACTTC.

The table lists this clonotype with a few counts. The genes are TRBV7-9 and TRBJ1-2; the D gene is possibly TRBD1 (5 bases). Trimming stripped 2 bases from V and 5 bases from J, with 9 bases between. The germline gives CDR1 SEHNR, CDR2 FQNEAQ (reference sequence). The CDR3 has 13 amino acids. CDR3 DNA sequence: TGTGCCAGCAGCTTATCCGGGGCATATGGCTACACCTTC. Translated: CASSLSGAYGYTF.

This chain connects TRBV20-1 to TRBJ1-5, with 7 bases matching TRBD1. V lost 3 bases and J lost 4; bases outside the gene matches: 9. This CDR3 contains 15 residues. Germline V gives CDR1 DFQATT, CDR2 SNEGSKA (reference sequence). CDR3 amino acids: CSARASGTANQPQHF. The CDR3 bases are TGCAGTGCTAGGGCGTCCGGGACAGCTAATCAGCCCCAGCATTTT.